One sample yielded the 12 T cell receptor beta chains listed below, sequenced in a study of human T cells and chemical hapten exposure (TCRdb year 2021). The sample's time point label, in plain terms: patch test 1, 2 weeks after DPC sensitization. This specimen's treatment or condition label, per the study, means: therapeutic diphenylcyclopropenone sensitization with weekly scalp DPC. The library came from RACE. Sequencing was performed on a NextSeq 500. TCRdb applied fastp at Q25 and MiXCR to the public reads, then kept only in-frame beta chains. CDR3 protein duplicates are merged, each entry listing the most common genes and DNA. The sample table lists some 80,000 distinct CDR3 sequences, over 8.5% of them with a count of one. The ten largest make up approximately 4.6% of the sample. The sequencing here drew on whole blood, taken in connection with sensitization to the hapten diphenylcyclopropenone (DPC). The receptors derive from a woman between 50 and 59 years old with alopecia areata. Some clones in this sample may be carry-over from other donors' samples.

This clonotype was found a few times. This chain links TRBV3-1 with TRBJ1-1, with D unresolved. The V end was cut by 5 bases, the J end by 3 bases, with 10 bases between. There are 13 residues in the CDR3. Per the germline V gene, CDR1 is LGHDT and CDR2 is YNNKEL (reference sequence). This CDR3 is CASSFTQDTEAFF. The CDR3 coding sequence is TGTGCCAGCAGCTTCACCCAGGACACTGAAGCTTTCTTT.

This clonotype has a count of ten or more. The CDR3 spells CASSPHGTREAFF. Here the CDR3 DNA reads TGTGCCAGCAGCCCACATGGAACGCGTGAAGCTTTCTTT. The V call is TRBV7-9, the J call TRBJ1-1; no firm D call. The CDR3 runs 13 residues. Germline CDR1 and CDR2: SEHNR and FQNEAQ (reference sequence). V dropped 5 bases and J dropped 7 bases, with 14 bases sitting between them.

The chain employs TRBV7-8 and TRBJ1-1; D not certain. Germline CDR1 SGHVS, CDR2 FQNEAQ. The CDR3 is 14 amino acids. Trimming removed 2 bases from V and 1 base from J, with 8 bases in between. CDR3 nucleotide sequence: TGTGCCAGCAGCTTAAGGGCGGAGAACACTGAAGCTTTCTTT. Amino acids: CASSLRAENTEAFF.

This clonotype was recorded at least ten times. J is TRBJ1-2 and V is TRBV28; perhaps TRBD1 as D (6 bases). Germline V gene lookup returns CDR1 MDHEN and CDR2 SYDVKM. V shed 8 bases and J shed 4 bases, with 17 bases lying between them. The CDR3 length is 14 residues. For the CDR3, the DNA is TGTGCCAGCGGAACCGGGACATTGGGCTATGGCTACACCTTC. The encoded protein is CASGTGTLGYGYTF.

CDR3 amino acids: CSVPTGKNTEAFF. DNA for the CDR3: TGCAGCGTCCCGACAGGGAAGAACACTGAAGCTTTCTTT. V usage is TRBV29-1 and J usage is TRBJ1-1; the match to TRBD1 covers 7 bases. With V trimmed by 6 bases and J by 1 base, 5 bases remained unmatched. The germline V gene has CDR1 SQVTM and CDR2 ANQGSEA. This CDR3 has 13 amino acids.

This clonotype was counted at least ten times. V is TRBV9 and J is TRBJ1-6; D ambiguous. CDR3 length: 13 residues. Between the trimmed V and J ends, which lost 1 base and 8 bases, there was a span of 7 bases. From germline, CDR1 is SGDLS and CDR2 YYNGEE. DNA for the CDR3: TGTGCCAGCAGCGTAACGGATTATTCACCCCTCCACTTT. The encoded protein is CASSVTDYSPLHF.

This clonotype has ten or more counts. The chain has TRBV14 and TRBJ2-7; no firm D call. Trimming removed 4 bases at V and 3 bases at J, with 10 bases between. The CDR3 spans 13 residues. Looked up from germline, CDR1 is SGHDN and CDR2 is FVKESK. The CDR3 sequence: CASSPGSGYEQYF. CDR3 coding DNA: TGTGCCAGCAGCCCCGGTTCTGGCTACGAGCAGTACTTC.

The table lists this clonotype with many counts. The chain joins TRBV18 to TRBJ1-1, with 8 bases aligning to TRBD1. CDR1 and CDR2 from the germline V gene are KGHSH and LQKENI. V gave up 2 bases and J gave up 1 base; unmatched junction bases: 3. The CDR3 sequence is 15 residues long. The chain's CDR3 is CASSPDRGQNTEAFF. The CDR3 region has the DNA TGTGCCAGCTCACCAGACAGGGGCCAGAACACTGAAGCTTTCTTT.

This clonotype was observed at least ten times. The rearrangement uses TRBV5-6 and TRBJ1-1; weak D call: TRBD1 (5 bases). The V and J ends lost 0 bases and 0 bases respectively, with 15 bases between them. The CDR3 length is 17 residues. CDR1 SGHDT and CDR2 YYEEEE come from the germline V gene. The DNA of the CDR3 is TGTGCCAGCAGCTTGGGACAGCCAATCTCCTTGAACACTGAAGCTTTCTTT. Residues: CASSLGQPISLNTEAFF.

The rearrangement uses TRBV7-9 and TRBJ2-1; 9 positions match TRBD1. Unmatched junction bases numbered 8, after V lost 5 bases and J lost 6 bases. Germline V lookup: CDR1 SEHNR, CDR2 FQNEAQ (reference sequence). The CDR3 is 15 amino acids. The CDR3, as DNA: TGTGCCAGCAGCCCTTGGGACAGGGAGTCCAATGAGCAGTTCTTC. Residues: CASSPWDRESNEQFF.

The chain is built from TRBV6-2 or TRBV6-3 and TRBJ1-5; D is ambiguous. Trimming cost V 6 bases and J 5 bases, with 14 bases left between them. The CDR3 has 14 amino acids. The germline V gene encodes CDR1 MNHEY and CDR2 SVGEGT. CDR3 nucleotides: TGTGCCAGCAGCCCCTACTCTTCGCATCAGCCCCAGCATTTT. Residues: CASSPYSSHQPQHF.

This clonotype has ten or more counts. V gene TRBV6-2 or TRBV6-3 combines with J gene TRBJ2-3; D assignment may be TRBD1 or TRBD2 (5 bases each). V lost 6 bases, J lost 6 bases, and 19 bases lay in between. The germline V gene has CDR1 MNHEY and CDR2 SVGEGT. This CDR3 comprises 15 residues. CDR3 DNA: TGTGCCAGCAGCGAGGGACCGAGCCTTGGGGATACGCAGTATTTT. Encoded protein: CASSEGPSLGDTQYF.